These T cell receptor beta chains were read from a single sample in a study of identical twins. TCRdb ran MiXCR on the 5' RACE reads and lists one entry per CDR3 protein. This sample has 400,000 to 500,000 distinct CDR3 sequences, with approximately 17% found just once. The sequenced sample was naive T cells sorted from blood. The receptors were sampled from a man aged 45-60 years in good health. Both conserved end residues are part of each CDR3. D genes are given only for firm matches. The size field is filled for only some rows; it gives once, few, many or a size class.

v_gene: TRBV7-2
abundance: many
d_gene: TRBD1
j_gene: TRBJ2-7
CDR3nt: TGTGCCAGCAGCTTGACAGGGGGGTCTTCATACGAGCAGTACTTC
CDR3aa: CASSLTGGSSYEQYF

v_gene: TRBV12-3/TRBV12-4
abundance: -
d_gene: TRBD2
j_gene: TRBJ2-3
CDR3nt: TGTGCCAGCAGTAGCTGGACTAGCGGTCTCACAGATACGCAGTATTTT
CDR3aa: CASSSWTSGLTDTQYF

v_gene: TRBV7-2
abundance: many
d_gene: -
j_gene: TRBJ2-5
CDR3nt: TGTGCCAGCAGCCCCCGGTCATGGGAGACCCAGTACTTC
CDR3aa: CASSPRSWETQYF

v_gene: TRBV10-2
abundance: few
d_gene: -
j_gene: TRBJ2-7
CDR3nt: TGCGCCAGCAGTGTAGCTAGCCACTACGAGCAGTACTTC
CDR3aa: CASSVASHYEQYF

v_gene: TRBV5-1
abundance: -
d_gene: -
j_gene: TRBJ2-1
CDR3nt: TGCGCCAGCAGCTCGTGGGGGCTAGGAAGGAATGAGCAGTTCTTC
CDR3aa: CASSSWGLGRNEQFF

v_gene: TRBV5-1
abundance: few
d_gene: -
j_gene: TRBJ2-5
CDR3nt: TGCGCCAGCAGCGGAACTCGAGCGGAGACCCAGTACTTC
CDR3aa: CASSGTRAETQYF

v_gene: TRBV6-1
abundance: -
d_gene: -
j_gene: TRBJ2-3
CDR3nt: TGTGCCAGCAGTCCCCAGGACCTCACAGATACGCAGTATTTT
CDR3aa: CASSPQDLTDTQYF

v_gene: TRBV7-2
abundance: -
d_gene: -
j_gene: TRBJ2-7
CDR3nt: TGTGCCAGCAGCTTAGTTGAGGGAGCTATACACGAGCAGTACTTC
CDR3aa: CASSLVEGAIHEQYF

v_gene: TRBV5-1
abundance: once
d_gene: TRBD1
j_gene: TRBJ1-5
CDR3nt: TGCGCCAGCAGCTTGGAAGGACAGGGGGCCGTTCAGCCCCAGCATTTT
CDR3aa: CASSLEGQGAVQPQHF

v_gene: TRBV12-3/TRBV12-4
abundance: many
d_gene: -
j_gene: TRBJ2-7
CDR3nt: TGTGCCAGCAGTTTACCGGCTGGGGAGCAGTACTTC
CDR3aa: CASSLPAGEQYF

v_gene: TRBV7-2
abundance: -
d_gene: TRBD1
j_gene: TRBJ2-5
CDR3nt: TGTGCCAGCAGTCGTAACAGGGGCTACGGAGAGACCCAGTACTTC
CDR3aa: CASSRNRGYGETQYF

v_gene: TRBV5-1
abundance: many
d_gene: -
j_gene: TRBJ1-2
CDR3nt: TGCGCCAGCAGTTTGTGGACCGCTGATAGGGATGGCTACACCTTC
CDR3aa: CASSLWTADRDGYTF

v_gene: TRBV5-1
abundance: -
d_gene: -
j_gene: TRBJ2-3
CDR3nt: TGCGCCAGCAGCTTGGACCCAGGCCCCACAGATACGCAGTATTTT
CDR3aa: CASSLDPGPTDTQYF

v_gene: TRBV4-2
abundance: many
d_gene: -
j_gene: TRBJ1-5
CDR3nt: TGTGCCAGCAGCCAACGACAGTATAGCAATCAGCCCCAGCATTTT
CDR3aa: CASSQRQYSNQPQHF

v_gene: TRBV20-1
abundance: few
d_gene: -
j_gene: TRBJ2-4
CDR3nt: TGCAGTGCTGACAGAGTGGGCATTCAGTACTTC
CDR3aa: CSADRVGIQYF